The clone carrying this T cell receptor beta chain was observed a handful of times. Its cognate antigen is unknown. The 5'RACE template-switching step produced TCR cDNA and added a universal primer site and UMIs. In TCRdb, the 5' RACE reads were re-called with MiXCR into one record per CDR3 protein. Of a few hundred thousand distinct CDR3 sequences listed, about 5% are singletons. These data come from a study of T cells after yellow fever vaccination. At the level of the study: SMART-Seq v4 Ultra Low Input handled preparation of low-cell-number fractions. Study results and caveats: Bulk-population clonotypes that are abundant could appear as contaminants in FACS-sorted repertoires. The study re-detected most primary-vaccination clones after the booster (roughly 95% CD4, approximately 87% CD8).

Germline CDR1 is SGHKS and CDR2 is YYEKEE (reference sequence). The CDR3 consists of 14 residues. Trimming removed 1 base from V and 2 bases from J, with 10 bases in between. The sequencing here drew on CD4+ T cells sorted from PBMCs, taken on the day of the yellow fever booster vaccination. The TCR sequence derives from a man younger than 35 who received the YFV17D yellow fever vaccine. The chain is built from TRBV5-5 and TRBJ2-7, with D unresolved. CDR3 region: CASSLHVETYEQYV. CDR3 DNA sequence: TGTGCCAGCAGCTTGCATGTGGAGACCTACGAGCAGTACGTC.